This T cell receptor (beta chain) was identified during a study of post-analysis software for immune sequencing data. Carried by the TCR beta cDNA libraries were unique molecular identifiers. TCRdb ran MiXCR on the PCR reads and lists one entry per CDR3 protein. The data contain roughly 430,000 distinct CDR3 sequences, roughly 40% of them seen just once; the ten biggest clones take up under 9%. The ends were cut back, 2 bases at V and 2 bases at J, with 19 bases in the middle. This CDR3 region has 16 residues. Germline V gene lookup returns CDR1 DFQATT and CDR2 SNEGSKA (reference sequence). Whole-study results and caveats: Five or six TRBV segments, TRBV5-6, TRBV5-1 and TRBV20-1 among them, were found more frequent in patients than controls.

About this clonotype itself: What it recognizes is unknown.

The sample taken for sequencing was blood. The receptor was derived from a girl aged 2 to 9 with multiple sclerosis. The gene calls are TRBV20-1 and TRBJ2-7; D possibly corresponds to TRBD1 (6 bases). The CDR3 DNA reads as TGCAGTGCTAGAAATTACAGGGCGAACGACACCTACGAGCAGTACTTC. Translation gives CSARNYRANDTYEQYF.